Detailed here is one T cell receptor beta chain. Its specificity is not known. This entry belongs to a study of molecular identifiers for immune sequencing clone quantification. Study conclusions and caveats: Jurkat TCR RNA spiked in from one cell reportedly remained identifiable amid some 950,000 naive cells.

Methods described previously were used for bulk TCR libraries, and listed TCR primers were applied. Using its own MiXCR run on the PCR reads, TCRdb lists one record per CDR3 protein. The table has about 320,000 distinct CDR3 sequences, about 23% seen once. Between the trimmed V and J ends, which lost 5 bases and 9 bases, there was a span of 8 bases. The germline gives CDR1 LNHDA, CDR2 SQIVND (reference sequence). There are 11 residues in the CDR3. The TCR originated in a human donor in good health. Some libraries in this study had Jurkat cell RNA spiked in. Sequenced input: naive CD8+ T cells from blood, with Jurkat cell RNA spiked in. The subset denotes: FACS-sorted CD8+CD4-CCR7+CD45RA+ naive T cells. This chain uses TRBV19 with TRBJ1-5; D unresolved. The CDR3 region has the DNA TGTGCCAGTAGTGCAGTGGGGCCCCAGCATTTT. This sequence encodes CASSAVGPQHF.